This passage covers 15 T cell receptor beta chains from one sample sequenced in a study of T cell repertoires in ileal Crohn's disease. Method: immunoSEQ multiplex PCR; TCRdb's copy keeps in-frame clones and lacks some. The sample includes 15,000 to 20,000 clones, around 88% seen only once; the top ten take around 5.6%. The sample taken for sequencing was ileal tissue. All receptors derive from an adult with Crohn's disease.

This chain links TRBV11-2 with TRBJ2-7; the D is unclear. The CDR3 extends over 16 amino acids. Germline V lookup: CDR1 SGHAT, CDR2 FQNNGV. Trimming pared 1 base from V and 3 bases from J, leaving 16 bases between. DNA of the CDR3: TGTGCCAGCAGCTTAGTCATATCCAGAGGATTCTACGAGCAGTACTTC. It translates to CASSLVISRGFYEQYF. Full variable domain (outside the CDR3, taken from reference TRBV11-2 and TRBJ2-7): EAGVAQSPRYKIIEKRQSVAFWCNPISGHATLYWYQQILGQGPKLLIQFQNNGVVDDSQLPKDRFSAERLKGVDSTLKIQPAKLEDSAVYLCASSLVISRGFYEQYFGPGTRLTVT.

The chain is built from TRBV5-6 and TRBJ2-5, with D perhaps TRBD1 (5 bases). V lost 1 base to trimming and J lost 2 bases, with 15 bases between them. Per the germline V gene, CDR1 is SGHDT and CDR2 is YYEEEE. CDR3 length equals 16 residues. The CDR3 nucleotides are TGTGCCAGCAGCTTGAAGGTTGTGACAGCACAAGAGACCCAGTACTTC. Protein product: CASSLKVVTAQETQYF.

J is TRBJ2-3 and V is TRBV5-6, with 13 bases that match TRBD2. V shed 3 bases and J 5 bases; nucleotides not matched to a gene: 6. This CDR3 is built from 16 residues. Per the germline V gene, CDR1 is SGHDT and CDR2 is YYEEEE. CDR3 region: CASSWGLAGPKDTQYF. CDR3 sequence (DNA): TGTGCCAGCAGCTGGGGACTAGCGGGACCGAAAGATACGCAGTATTTT.

The chain links TRBV27 to TRBJ1-1, with 8 bases identical to TRBD1. V was clipped by 4 bases and J by 2 bases; unmatched bases: 3. The CDR3 spans 14 residues. Looked up from germline, CDR1 is MNHEY and CDR2 is SMNVEV (reference sequence). The chain's CDR3 is CASSYRGFNTEAFF. In DNA, the CDR3 is TGTGCCAGCAGTTACAGGGGGTTCAACACTGAAGCTTTCTTT.

As to this clone: The junction shows a germline mismatch at one end, possibly a read error. The V call is TRBV4-1, the J call TRBJ2-7; 10 bases align to TRBD1. The CDR3 has 16 amino acids. Per germline, CDR1 MGHRA and CDR2 YSYEKL. The CDR3 region is CASSLSQGTGAALQDF. The CDR3 DNA reads as TGCGCCAGCAGCCTCTCTCAGGGGACAGGGGCTGCTCTTCAGGACTTC.

The V gene is TRBV28, the J gene TRBJ1-4, with 12 bases identical to TRBD1. V lost 4 bases and J lost 8; bases outside the gene matches: 8. The CDR3 is made up of 16 amino acids. Germline V gives CDR1 MDHEN, CDR2 SYDVKM. The CDR3 DNA follows: TGTGCCAGCAGTTCACAGACCGGGACAGGGGGCGAAAAACTGTTTTTT. Its translation is CASSSQTGTGGEKLFF.

This CDR3 is CASRLADRGHGYTF. CDR3 coding DNA: TGTGCCAGCAGGTTAGCCGACAGGGGTCATGGCTACACCTTC. J is TRBJ1-2 and V is TRBV2; TRBD1 matches at 8 bases. The CDR3 is made up of 14 amino acids. The germline V gene has CDR1 SNHLY and CDR2 FYNNEI. Trimming took 6 bases from V and 6 from J; bases not matched to a gene: 9.

The V call is TRBV7-9, the J call TRBJ2-1; 8 nucleotides match TRBD2. V gave up 4 bases and J gave up 7 bases; unmatched junction bases: 0. Germline V gene lookup returns CDR1 SEHNR and CDR2 FQNEAQ (reference sequence). The CDR3 covers 12 residues. Here the CDR3 reads CASSSGGNEQFF. The DNA of the CDR3 is TGTGCCAGCAGCTCGGGAGGGAATGAGCAGTTCTTC.

The gene calls are TRBV7-8 and TRBJ1-1; D remains ambiguous. Germline-derived CDR1 and CDR2 are SGHVS and FQNEAQ. The CDR3 has 16 amino acids. Between the trimmed V and J ends, which lost 7 bases and 6 bases, there was a span of 24 bases. The CDR3 spells CASNPLGEGRFSEAFF. The CDR3, as DNA: TGTGCCAGCAACCCGTTAGGAGAGGGAAGGTTTTCTGAAGCTTTCTTT.

J is TRBJ2-3 and V is TRBV11-2; 10 bases are a match to TRBD1. Trimming took 2 bases from V and 2 from J; bases not matched to a gene: 1. Germline CDR1 SGHAT, CDR2 FQNNGV. This CDR3 spans 15 amino acids. CDR3 sequence (DNA): TGTGCCAGCAGCTTACGACAGGGGGCCACAGATACGCAGTATTTT. This encodes CASSLRQGATDTQYF.

CDR3 sequence reads: CASSSIPPSGPLAGTIYF. The CDR3 coding sequence is TGCGCCAGCAGCTCAATCCCCCCCTCCGGGCCCCTTGCGGGCACCATATATTTT. This chain connects TRBV5-1 to TRBJ1-3; D ambiguous. Trimming cost V 3 bases and J 9 bases, with 28 bases left between them. Germline values: CDR1 SGHRS, CDR2 YFSETQ. The CDR3 extends over 18 amino acids.

This chain connects TRBV5-4 to TRBJ1-2; D is possibly TRBD1 (5 bases). This CDR3 is built from 16 residues. V was clipped by 4 bases and J by 8 bases, with 24 bases between them. The germline V gene has CDR1 SGHNT and CDR2 YYREEE (reference sequence). In DNA, the CDR3 is TGTGCCAGCAGCCAAGCGGGGAGGGTAGGGGCTGGCGGCTACACCTTC. It specifies CASSQAGRVGAGGYTF.

This clone was seen only a few times. The chain recombines TRBV27 with TRBJ2-7, with D possibly matching TRBD2 (5 bases). Germline V gives CDR1 MNHEY, CDR2 SMNVEV (reference sequence). The CDR3 loop spans 15 amino acids. The V gene lost 5 bases and the J gene lost 2 bases, with 16 bases spanning the gap. The CDR3 region has the DNA TGTGCCAGCAGTGAGGCGGGTCAACGGGCCTACGAGCAGTACTTC. Its translation: CASSEAGQRAYEQYF.

The chain employs TRBV5-4 and TRBJ1-1; 8 positions match TRBD1. Germline CDR1 reads SGHNT; CDR2 reads YYREEE (reference sequence). After removal of 0 bases from V and 4 bases from J, the junction contained 2 bases not matched to a gene. The CDR3 consists of 14 residues. The CDR3: CASSLDRGTTEAFF. The CDR3 nucleotides are TGTGCCAGCAGCTTGGACAGGGGGACCACTGAAGCTTTCTTT.

This clone was detected a few times. This chain links TRBV2 with TRBJ1-2, with unresolved D. Trimming took off 5 bases at V and 3 bases at J, with 16 bases between the two ends. The CDR3 runs 15 residues. Germline CDR1 reads SNHLY; CDR2 reads FYNNEI. The CDR3 DNA follows: TGTGCCAGCAGTCCACCAGGAGGGATAGACTATGGCTACACCTTC. Translated: CASSPPGGIDYGYTF.